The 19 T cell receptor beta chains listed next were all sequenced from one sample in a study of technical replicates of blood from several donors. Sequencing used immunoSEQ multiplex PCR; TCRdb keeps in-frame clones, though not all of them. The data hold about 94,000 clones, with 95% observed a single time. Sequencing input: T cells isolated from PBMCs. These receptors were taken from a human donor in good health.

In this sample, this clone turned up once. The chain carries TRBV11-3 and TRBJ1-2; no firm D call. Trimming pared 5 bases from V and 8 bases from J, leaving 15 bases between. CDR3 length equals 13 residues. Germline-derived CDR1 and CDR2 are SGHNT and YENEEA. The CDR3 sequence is CASSSGGLVGYTF. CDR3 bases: TGTGCCAGCAGCAGCGGCGGGCTTGTCGGCTACACCTTC.

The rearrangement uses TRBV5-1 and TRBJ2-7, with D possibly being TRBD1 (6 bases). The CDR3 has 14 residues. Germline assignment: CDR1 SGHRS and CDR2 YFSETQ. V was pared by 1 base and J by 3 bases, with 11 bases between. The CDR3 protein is CASSLPGQSYEQYF. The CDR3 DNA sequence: TGCGCCAGCAGCTTGCCGGGACAAAGCTACGAGCAGTACTTC.

The CDR3 reads CASSRGTSGGPSTDTQYF. DNA of the CDR3: TGTGCCAGCAGCCGGGGGACTAGCGGGGGCCCGTCCACAGATACGCAGTATTTT. The rearrangement joins TRBV4-2 to TRBJ2-3, with 14 bases matching TRBD2. Germline loops: CDR1 LGHNA, CDR2 YNFKEQ. The CDR3 extends over 18 amino acids. After removal of 4 bases from V and 2 bases from J, the junction contained 8 bases not matched to a gene.

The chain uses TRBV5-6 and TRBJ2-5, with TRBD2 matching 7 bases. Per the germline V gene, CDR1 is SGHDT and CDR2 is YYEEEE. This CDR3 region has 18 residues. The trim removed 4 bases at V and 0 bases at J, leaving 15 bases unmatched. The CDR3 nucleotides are TGTGCCAGCAGCCTCCTTAGACTGGCGGGAGAATACCAAGAGACCCAGTACTTC. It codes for CASSLLRLAGEYQETQYF.

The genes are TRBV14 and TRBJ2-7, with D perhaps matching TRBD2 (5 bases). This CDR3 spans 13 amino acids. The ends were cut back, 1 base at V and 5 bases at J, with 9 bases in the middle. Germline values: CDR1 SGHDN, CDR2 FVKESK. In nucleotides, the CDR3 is TGTGCCAGCAGCCAAGTAACCGGGGACGAGCAGTACTTC. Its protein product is CASSQVTGDEQYF.

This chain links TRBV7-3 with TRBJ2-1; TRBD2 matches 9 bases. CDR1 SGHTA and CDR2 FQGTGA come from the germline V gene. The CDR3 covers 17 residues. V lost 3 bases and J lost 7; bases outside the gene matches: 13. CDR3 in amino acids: CASSFGRLAGARNEQFF. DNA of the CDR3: TGTGCCAGCAGCTTCGGCCGATTAGCGGGGGCCAGGAATGAGCAGTTCTTC. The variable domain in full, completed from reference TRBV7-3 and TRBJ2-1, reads GAGVSQTPSNKVTEKGKYVELRCDPISGHTALYWYRQSLGQGPEFLIYFQGTGAADDSGLPNDRFFAVRPEGSVSTLKIQRTERGDSAVYLCASSFGRLAGARNEQFFGPGTRLTVL.

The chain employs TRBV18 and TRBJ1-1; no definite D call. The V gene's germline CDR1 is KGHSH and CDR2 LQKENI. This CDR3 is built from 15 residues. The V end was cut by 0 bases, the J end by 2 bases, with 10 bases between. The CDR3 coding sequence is TGTGCCAGCTCACCACCGATCCTAGGAAACACTGAAGCTTTCTTT. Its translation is CASSPPILGNTEAFF.

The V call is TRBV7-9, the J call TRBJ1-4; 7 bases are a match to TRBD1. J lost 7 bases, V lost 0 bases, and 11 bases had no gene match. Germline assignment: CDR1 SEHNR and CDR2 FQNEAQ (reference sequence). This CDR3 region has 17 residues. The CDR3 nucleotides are TGTGCCAGCAGCTTAGCGCCTGACAGGGTAATAGTTGAAAAACTGTTTTTT. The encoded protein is CASSLAPDRVIVEKLFF. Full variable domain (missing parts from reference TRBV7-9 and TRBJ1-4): DTGVSQNPRHKITKRGQNVTFRCDPISEHNRLYWYRQTLGQGPEFLTYFQNEAQLEKSRLLSDRFSAERPKGSFSTLEIQRTEQGDSAMYLCASSLAPDRVIVEKLFFGSGTQLSVL.

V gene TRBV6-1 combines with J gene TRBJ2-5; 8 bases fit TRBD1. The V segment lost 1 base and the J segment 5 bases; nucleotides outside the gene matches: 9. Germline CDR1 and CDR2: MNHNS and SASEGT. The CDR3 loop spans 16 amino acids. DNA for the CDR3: TGTGCCAGCAGTGAAGGGACAGGGAATGTCCCGGAGACCCAGTACTTC. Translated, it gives CASSEGTGNVPETQYF.

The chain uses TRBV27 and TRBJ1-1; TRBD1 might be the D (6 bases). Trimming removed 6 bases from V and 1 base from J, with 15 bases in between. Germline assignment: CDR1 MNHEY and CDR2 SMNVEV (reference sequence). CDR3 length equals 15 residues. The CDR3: CASSLMGHKNTEAFF. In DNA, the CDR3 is TGTGCCAGCAGCCTAATGGGACACAAGAACACTGAAGCTTTCTTT.

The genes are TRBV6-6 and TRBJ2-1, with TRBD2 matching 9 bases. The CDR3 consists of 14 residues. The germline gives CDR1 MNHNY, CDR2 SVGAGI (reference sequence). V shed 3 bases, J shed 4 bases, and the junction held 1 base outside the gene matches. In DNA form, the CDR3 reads TGTGCCAGCAGTTATAGCGGGAGTTACAATGAGCAGTTCTTC. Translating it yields CASSYSGSYNEQFF.

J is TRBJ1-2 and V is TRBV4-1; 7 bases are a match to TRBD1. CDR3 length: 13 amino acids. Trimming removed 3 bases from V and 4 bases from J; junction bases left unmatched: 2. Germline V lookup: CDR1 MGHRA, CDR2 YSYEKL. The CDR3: CASSQDRLYGYTF. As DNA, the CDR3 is TGCGCCAGCAGCCAGGACAGGCTCTATGGCTACACCTTC.

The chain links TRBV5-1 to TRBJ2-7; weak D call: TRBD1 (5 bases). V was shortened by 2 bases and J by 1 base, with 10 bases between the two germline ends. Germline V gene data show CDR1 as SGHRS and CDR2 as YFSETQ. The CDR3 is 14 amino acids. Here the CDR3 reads CASSLRGDSYEQYF. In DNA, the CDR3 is TGCGCCAGCAGCTTAAGGGGTGATTCCTACGAGCAGTACTTC. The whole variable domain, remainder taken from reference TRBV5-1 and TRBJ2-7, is KAGVTQTPRYLIKTRGQQVTLSCSPISGHRSVSWYQQTPGQGLQFLFEYFSETQRNKGNFPGRFSGRQFSNSRSEMNVSTLELGDSALYLCASSLRGDSYEQYFGPGTRLTVT.

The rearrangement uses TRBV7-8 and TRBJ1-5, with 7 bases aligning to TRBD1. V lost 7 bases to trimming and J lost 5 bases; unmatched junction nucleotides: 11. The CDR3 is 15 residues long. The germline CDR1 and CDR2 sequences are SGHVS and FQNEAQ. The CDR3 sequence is CASTHNGQAYQPQHF. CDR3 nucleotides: TGTGCCAGCACCCATAATGGACAGGCCTATCAGCCCCAGCATTTT.

Here the CDR3 reads CASSQGTSGGPPETQYF. The CDR3 nucleotides are TGCGCCAGCAGCCAAGGGACTAGCGGGGGGCCGCCGGAGACCCAGTACTTC. V usage is TRBV4-1 and J usage is TRBJ2-5, with 14 bases aligning to TRBD2. The V segment lost 1 base and the J segment 5 bases; nucleotides outside the gene matches: 6. This CDR3 has 17 residues. The germline V gene encodes CDR1 MGHRA and CDR2 YSYEKL.

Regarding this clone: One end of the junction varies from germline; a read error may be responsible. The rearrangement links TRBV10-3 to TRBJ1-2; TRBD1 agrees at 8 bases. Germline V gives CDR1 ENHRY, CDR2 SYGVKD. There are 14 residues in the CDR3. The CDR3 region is CAISVDREFYSYTF. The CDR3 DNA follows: TGTGCCATCAGTGTGGACAGGGAATTCTATAGCTACACCTTC.

As DNA, the CDR3 is TGTGCCAGCAACGGGATCTCCTACGAGCAGTACTTC. This gives the protein CASNGISYEQYF. V and J are TRBV5-8 and TRBJ2-7; possible D gene TRBD2, 5 bases. V was trimmed by 6 bases and J by 0 bases, leaving 7 bases between them. Per germline, CDR1 SGHTS and CDR2 YDEGEE. There are 12 residues in the CDR3.

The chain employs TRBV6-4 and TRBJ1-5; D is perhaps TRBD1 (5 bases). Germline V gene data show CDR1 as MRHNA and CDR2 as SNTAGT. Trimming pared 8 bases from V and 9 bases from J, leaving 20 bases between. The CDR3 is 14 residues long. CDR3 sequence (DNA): TGTGCCAGCGGGGCCGACGAAGGGGATCGGCCCCAGCATTTT. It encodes CASGADEGDRPQHF.

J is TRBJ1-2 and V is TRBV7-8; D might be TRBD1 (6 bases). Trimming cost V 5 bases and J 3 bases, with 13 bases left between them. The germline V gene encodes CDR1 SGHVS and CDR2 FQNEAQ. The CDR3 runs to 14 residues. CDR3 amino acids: CASSRDRFDYGYTF. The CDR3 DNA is TGTGCCAGCAGCAGAGACAGGTTTGACTATGGCTACACCTTC.